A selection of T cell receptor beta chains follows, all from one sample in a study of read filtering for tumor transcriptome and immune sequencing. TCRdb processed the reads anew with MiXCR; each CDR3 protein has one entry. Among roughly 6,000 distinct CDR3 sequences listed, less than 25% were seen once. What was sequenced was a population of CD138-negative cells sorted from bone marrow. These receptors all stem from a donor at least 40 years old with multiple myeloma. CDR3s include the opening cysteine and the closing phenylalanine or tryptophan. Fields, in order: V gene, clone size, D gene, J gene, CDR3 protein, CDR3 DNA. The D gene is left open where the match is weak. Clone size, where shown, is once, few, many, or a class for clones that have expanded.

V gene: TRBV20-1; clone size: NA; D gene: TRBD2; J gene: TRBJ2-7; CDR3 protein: CSARSSWTSILGYEQYF; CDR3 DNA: TGCAGTGCTAGGTCGTCGTGGACTAGCATCCTGGGCTACGAGCAGTACTTC
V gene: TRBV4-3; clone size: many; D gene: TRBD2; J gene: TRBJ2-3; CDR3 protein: CASSQDPRGVAGGTDTQYF; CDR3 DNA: TGCGCCAGCAGCCAAGACCCACGCGGCGTAGCGGGAGGCACAGATACGCAGTATTTT
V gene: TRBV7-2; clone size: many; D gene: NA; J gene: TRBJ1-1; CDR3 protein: CASSSQGYGTEAFF; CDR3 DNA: TGTGCCAGCAGCTCGCAGGGGTACGGCACTGAAGCTTTCTTT
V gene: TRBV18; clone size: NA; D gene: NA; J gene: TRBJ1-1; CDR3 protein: CASLPGWEVEAFF; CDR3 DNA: TGTGCCAGCTTACCAGGGTGGGAAGTTGAAGCTTTCTTT
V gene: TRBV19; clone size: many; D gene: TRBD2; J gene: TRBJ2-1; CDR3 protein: CASRPGGAYNEQFF; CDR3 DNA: TGTGCCAGTAGACCGGGAGGAGCCTACAATGAGCAGTTCTTC
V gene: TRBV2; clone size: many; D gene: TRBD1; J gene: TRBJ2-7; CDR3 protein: CASSSDRIHEQYF; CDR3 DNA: TGTGCCAGCAGTTCGGACAGGATCCACGAGCAGTACTTC
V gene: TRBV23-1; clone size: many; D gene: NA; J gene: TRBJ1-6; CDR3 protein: CASSQSAGENSYNSPLHF; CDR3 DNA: TGCGCCAGCAGTCAATCGGCGGGGGAAAACTCCTATAATTCACCCCTCCACTTT
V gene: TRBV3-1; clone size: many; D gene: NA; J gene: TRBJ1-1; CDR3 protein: CASSRGEGTEAFF; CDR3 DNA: TGTGCCAGCAGCCGAGGTGAGGGCACTGAAGCTTTCTTT
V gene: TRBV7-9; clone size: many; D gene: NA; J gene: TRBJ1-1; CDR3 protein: CASSLRNGQTEAFF; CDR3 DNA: TGTGCCAGCAGCTTAAGGAATGGACAGACTGAAGCTTTCTTT
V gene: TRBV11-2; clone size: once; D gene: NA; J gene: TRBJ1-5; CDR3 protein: CASSLAPGRGYFAGQPQHF; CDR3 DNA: TGTGCCAGCAGCTTAGCCCCGGGACGGGGGTATTTTGCGGGTCAGCCCCAGCATTTT
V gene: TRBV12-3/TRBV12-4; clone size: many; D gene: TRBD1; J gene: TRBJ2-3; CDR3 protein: CASRSTGVSDTQYF; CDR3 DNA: TGTGCCAGCAGAAGTACAGGGGTATCAGATACGCAGTATTTT
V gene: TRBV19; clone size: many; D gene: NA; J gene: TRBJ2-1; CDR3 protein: CASSIGASYNEQFF; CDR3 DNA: TGTGCCAGTAGTATTGGGGCTAGCTACAATGAGCAGTTCTTC
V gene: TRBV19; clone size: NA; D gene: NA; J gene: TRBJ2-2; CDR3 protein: CASSPSRDTYTGELFF; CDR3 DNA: TGTGCCAGTAGTCCGAGTCGGGACACTTACACCGGGGAGCTGTTTTTT
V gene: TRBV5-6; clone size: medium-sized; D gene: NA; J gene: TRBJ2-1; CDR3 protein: CASRRGTATYNEQFF; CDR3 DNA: TGTGCCAGCAGACGGGGGACAGCTACCTACAATGAGCAGTTCTTC
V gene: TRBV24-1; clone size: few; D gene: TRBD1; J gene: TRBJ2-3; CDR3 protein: CATSDGQGAGDTQYF; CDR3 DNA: TGTGCCACCAGTGACGGACAGGGGGCAGGAGATACGCAGTATTTT
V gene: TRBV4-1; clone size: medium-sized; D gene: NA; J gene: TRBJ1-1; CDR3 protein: CASSLSDRLNTEAFF; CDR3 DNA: TGCGCCAGCAGCCTTTCGGACAGACTGAACACTGAAGCTTTCTTT
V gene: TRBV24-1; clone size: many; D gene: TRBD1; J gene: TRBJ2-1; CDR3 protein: CATSDLQVTGNNEQFF; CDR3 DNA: TGTGCCACCAGTGATTTGCAGGTGACAGGGAACAATGAGCAGTTCTTC
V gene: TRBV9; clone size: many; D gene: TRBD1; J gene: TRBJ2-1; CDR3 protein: CASSGDRTGVYNEQFF; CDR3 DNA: TGTGCCAGCAGCGGCGACAGGACAGGGGTCTACAATGAGCAGTTCTTC
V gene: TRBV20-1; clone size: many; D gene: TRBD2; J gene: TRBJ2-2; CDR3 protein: CSARGGYTGELFF; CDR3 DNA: TGCAGTGCTAGGGGGGGGTACACCGGGGAGCTGTTTTTT
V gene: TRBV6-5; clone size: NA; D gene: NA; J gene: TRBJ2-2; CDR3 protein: CASSYGPYIGELFF; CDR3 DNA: TGTGCCAGCAGTTACGGGCCATACATCGGGGAGCTGTTTTTT
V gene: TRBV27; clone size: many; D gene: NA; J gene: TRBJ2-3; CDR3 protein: CASSLQDSTDTQYF; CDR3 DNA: TGTGCCAGCAGTTTACAGGATTCCACAGATACGCAGTATTTT
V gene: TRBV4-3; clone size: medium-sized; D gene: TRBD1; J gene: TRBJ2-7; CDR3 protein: CASSQSGQGGYEQYF; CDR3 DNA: TGCGCCAGCAGCCAATCGGGACAGGGTGGCTACGAGCAGTACTTC
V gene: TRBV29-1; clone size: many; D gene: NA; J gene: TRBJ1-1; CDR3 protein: CSAEGRADEAFF; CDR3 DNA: TGCAGCGCCGAGGGCAGGGCGGATGAAGCTTTCTTT
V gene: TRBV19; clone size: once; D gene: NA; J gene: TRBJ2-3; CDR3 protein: CASSPGVRDTQYF; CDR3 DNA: TGTGCCAGTAGTCCTGGGGTCCGGGATACGCAGTATTTT
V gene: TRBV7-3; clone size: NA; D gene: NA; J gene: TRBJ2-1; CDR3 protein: CSSSAKAEPGSEQFF; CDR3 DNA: TGTTCCAGCAGCGCAAAAGCGGAGCCCGGTAGTGAGCAGTTCTTC
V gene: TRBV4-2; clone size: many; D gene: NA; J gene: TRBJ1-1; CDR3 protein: CASSQEGGVLNTEAFF; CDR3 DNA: TGTGCCAGCAGCCAAGAAGGGGGGGTTCTGAACACTGAAGCTTTCTTT
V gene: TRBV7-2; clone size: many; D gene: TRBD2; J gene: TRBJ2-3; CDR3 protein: CASSLTGGGDTQYF; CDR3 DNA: TGTGCCAGCAGCTTAACGGGAGGGGGAGATACGCAGTATTTT